This TCR beta chain was observed in a study of blood T cell repertoires in COVID-19. Across the whole study: Acute and convalescent COVID-19 specimens originated in the United States, Italy and Spain. Sources were T cells, B-cell-depleted T cells, or PBMCs; the material itself was cDNA or gDNA.

In the original analysis: Amplified reference gene primers provided the basis for estimating nucleated cell counts. Sequencing was performed with immunoSEQ multiplex PCR; in TCRdb, only in-frame clones are kept and a portion is missing. V and J calls plus clone size are reproduced from that table; the DNA served to infer D and trimming. Among about 26,000 clones listed, roughly 85% were seen once. This CDR3 contains 14 residues. CDR1 is LNHDA, CDR2 SQIVND, per germline (reference sequence). With 7 bases removed from V and 4 bases from J, the gap between germline ends came to 14 bases. The receptor was derived from a woman of 80 years or more with COVID-19, enrolled during active disease. The material sequenced was peripheral blood. This chain uses TRBV19 with TRBJ1-5; D is ambiguous. This CDR3 is CASKLGQMNQPQHF. The DNA for the CDR3 is TGTGCCAGTAAGCTTGGGCAGATGAATCAGCCCCAGCATTTT.